Sequencing of this TCR beta chain was carried out in a study of cytomegalovirus exposure and HLA in healthy donors. As concerns this clone: Antigen unknown.

General study results and limits: Among TCR beta chains, those listed as cytomegalovirus-associated numbered about 160. Subsequent analysis found a tendency for first-cohort TCR clusters to co-occur within the 120 validation repertoires.

Per the germline V gene, CDR1 is SGHTS and CDR2 is YDEGEE. There are 15 residues in the CDR3. The V end was cut by 0 bases, the J end by 4 bases, with 14 bases between. Profiled with immunoSEQ multiplex PCR; TCRdb holds only in-frame clones, not every one. The sample consists of about 200,000 clones, about nine tenths of them appearing once. This TCR was sampled from a woman aged 18-35 years in good health and CMV-seropositive. The specimen was PBMCs. The rearrangement joins TRBV5-8 to TRBJ2-7, with a possible D match to TRBD2 (6 bases). Written as DNA, the CDR3 is TGTGCCAGCAGCTTGGGACACCACGGAGGGTACGAGCAGTACTTC. It is translated as CASSLGHHGGYEQYF.